The rows below give T cell receptor beta chains drawn from one sample of a study of blood T cell repertoires in COVID-19. Repertoires were generated with immunoSEQ multiplex PCR, while TCRdb's copy carries only in-frame clones and drops some. The data hold around 170,000 clones, with roughly four fifths observed a single time. Sequenced: peripheral blood. The receptors originated from a woman between 35 and 50 years old with acute or convalescent COVID-19. Each CDR3 is given with its conserved first and last residue. A D gene is named only where the DNA matches it firmly. Clone sizes are given selectively: once, few, many, or a class where the clone is expanded.

d_call,v_call,j_call,clone_size,cdr3_aa,cdr3_nt
.,TRBV9,TRBJ1-3,once,CASSVDIGQRASGNTIYF,TGTGCCAGCAGCGTAGATATCGGACAGCGTGCCTCTGGAAACACCATATATTTT
.,TRBV7-3,TRBJ2-7,.,CASSRGNSYEQYF,TGTGCCAGCAGCAGGGGAAACTCCTACGAGCAGTACTTC
TRBD2,TRBV15,TRBJ2-5,.,CATSSLGEGSLSYQETQYF,TGTGCCACCAGCAGTTTAGGGGAGGGATCCCTGAGTTACCAAGAGACCCAGTACTTC
TRBD2,TRBV7-9,TRBJ2-3,.,CASSSSGSSDTQYF,TGTGCCAGCAGCTCTAGCGGGAGTTCAGATACGCAGTATTTT
TRBD1,TRBV20-1,TRBJ1-1,.,CRGQGGTEAFF,TGCAGGGGGCAGGGGGGCACTGAAGCTTTCTTT
.,TRBV4-1,TRBJ1-1,.,CASSPQLNTEAFF,TGCGCCAGCAGCCCTCAGTTGAACACTGAAGCTTTCTTT
.,TRBV18,TRBJ1-5,.,CASSPIPTGSNQPQHF,TGTGCCAGCTCACCAATCCCGACGGGGAGCAATCAGCCCCAGCATTTT
.,TRBV2,TRBJ1-3,.,CASSRDYTDTIYF,TGTGCCAGCAGTCGGGACTACACGGACACCATATATTTT
TRBD2,TRBV2,TRBJ2-3,.,CASSGDFGRPTDTQYF,TGTGCCAGCAGTGGGGACTTCGGGAGGCCCACAGATACGCAGTATTTT
TRBD1,TRBV7-9,TRBJ2-7,.,CASSHRDRANEQYF,TGTGCCAGCAGCCACCGGGACAGGGCAAACGAGCAGTACTTC
TRBD1,TRBV28,TRBJ2-5,.,CASRYQGALETQYF,TGTGCCAGCAGATACCAGGGGGCCTTGGAGACCCAGTACTTC
.,TRBV5-8,TRBJ2-1,.,CASGHLPGAEDSEQFF,TGTGCCAGCGGCCACCTTCCGGGAGCCGAGGACTCTGAGCAGTTCTTC
TRBD1,TRBV7-2,TRBJ1-1,.,CASSRGQGNTEAFF,TGTGCCAGCAGCCGGGGACAGGGGAACACTGAAGCTTTCTTT
.,TRBV5-4,TRBJ2-1,.,CATFSQNNEQFF,TGTGCCACTTTCTCACAAAACAATGAGCAGTTCTTC
TRBD2,TRBV7-3,TRBJ2-3,.,CASSRRGLAGGLGTDTQYF,TGTGCCAGCAGCCGGCGCGGACTAGCGGGGGGGCTCGGCACAGATACGCAGTATTTT
TRBD1,TRBV18,TRBJ2-2,.,CASSSQGARTGELFF,TGTGCCAGCTCATCACAGGGGGCAAGGACCGGGGAGCTGTTTTTT
.,TRBV28,TRBJ1-2,.,CASSEGDYGYTF,TGTGCCAGCAGTGAGGGGGACTATGGCTACACCTTC
TRBD2,TRBV29-1,TRBJ2-3,.,CSVLGAGGGRTDTQYF,TGCAGCGTCCTTGGAGCGGGAGGGGGTCGTACAGATACGCAGTATTTT
TRBD1,TRBV3-1/TRBV3-2,TRBJ1-4,.,CASSQDGQGLRGEKLFF,TGTGCCAGCAGCCAAGATGGACAGGGTCTAAGAGGTGAAAAACTGTTTTTT
.,TRBV10-2,TRBJ2-1,.,CASGGGAGSIGNEQFF,TGCGCCAGCGGAGGGGGGGCGGGGAGTATAGGGAATGAGCAGTTCTTC
TRBD1,TRBV5-1,TRBJ2-7,.,CASRPPGQGARKYF,TGCGCCAGCAGACCACCGGGACAGGGGGCGCGTAAGTACTTC
.,TRBV27,TRBJ1-2,.,CASSFGRGFNYGYTF,TGTGCCAGCAGTTTTGGGAGGGGTTTCAACTATGGCTACACCTTC